This T cell receptor beta chain was sequenced for a study of T cell repertoires in cytomegalovirus infection. TCRdb redid the calling of the reads with MiXCR, one entry per CDR3 protein. The profile shows 350,000 to 500,000 distinct CDR3 sequences, approximately 32% of them singletons. This clonotype was picked up one time. The target antigen is unknown. Whole-study findings and limits: Individuals carrying CMV plus the relevant HLA were identified by cumulative frequency of public TCR beta families. CMV-specific TCR beta clonotypes restricted by HLA-C dominated the ex vivo response.

The sample taken for sequencing was PBMCs. This TCR derives from a human donor in good health (CMV status not recorded). Some clones in this sample may be carry-over from other donors' samples.

The CDR3 nucleotides are TGCAGTGGGGCAGTGGGCTATGGCTACACCTTC. Translated: CSGAVGYGYTF. The chain uses TRBV20-1 and TRBJ1-2; D not certain. From germline, CDR1 is DFQATT and CDR2 SNEGSKA (reference sequence). With 7 bases removed from V and 4 bases from J, the gap between germline ends came to 10 bases. CDR3 length: 11 residues.